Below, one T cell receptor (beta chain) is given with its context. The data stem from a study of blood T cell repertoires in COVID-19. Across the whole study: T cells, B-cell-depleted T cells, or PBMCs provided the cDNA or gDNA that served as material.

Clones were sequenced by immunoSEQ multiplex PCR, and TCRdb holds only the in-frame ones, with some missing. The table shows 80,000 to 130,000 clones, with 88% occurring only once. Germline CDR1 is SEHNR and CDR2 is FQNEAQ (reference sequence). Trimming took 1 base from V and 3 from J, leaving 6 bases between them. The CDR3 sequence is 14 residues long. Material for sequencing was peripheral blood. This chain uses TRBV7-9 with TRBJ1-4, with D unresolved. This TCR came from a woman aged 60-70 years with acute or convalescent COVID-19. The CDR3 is CASSLGPANEKLFF. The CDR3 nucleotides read TGTGCCAGCAGCTTAGGTCCCGCTAATGAAAAACTGTTTTTT. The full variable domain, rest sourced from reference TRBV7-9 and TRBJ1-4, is DTGVSQNPRHKITKRGQNVTFRCDPISEHNRLYWYRQTLGQGPEFLTYFQNEAQLEKSRLLSDRFSAERPKGSFSTLEIQRTEQGDSAMYLCASSLGPANEKLFFGSGTQLSVL.